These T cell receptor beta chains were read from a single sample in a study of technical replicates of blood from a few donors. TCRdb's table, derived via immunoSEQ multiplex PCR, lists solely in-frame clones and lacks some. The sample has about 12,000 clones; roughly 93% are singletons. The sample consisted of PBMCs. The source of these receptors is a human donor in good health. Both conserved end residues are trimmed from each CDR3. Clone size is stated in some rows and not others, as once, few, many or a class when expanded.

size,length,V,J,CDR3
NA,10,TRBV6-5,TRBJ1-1,ASSYGPTEAF
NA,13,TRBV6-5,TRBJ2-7,ASSPTGLSSYEQY
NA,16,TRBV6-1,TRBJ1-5,ASSEPGTGSNSNQPQH
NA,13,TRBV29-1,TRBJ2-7,SVGRADAGGGEQY
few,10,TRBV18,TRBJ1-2,ASSPDSYGYT
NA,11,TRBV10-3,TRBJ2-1,ATWDRQADEQF
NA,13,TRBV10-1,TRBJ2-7,ASSESLAGPREQY
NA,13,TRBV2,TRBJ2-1,ASSWTGGNDGEQF
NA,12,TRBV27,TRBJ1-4,ASSSGGAREKLF
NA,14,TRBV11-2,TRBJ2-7,ASSPIAAAGFYEQY
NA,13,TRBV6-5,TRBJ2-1,ASSYVGGLYNEQF
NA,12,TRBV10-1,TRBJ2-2,ASTASPLGGELF
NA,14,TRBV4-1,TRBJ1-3,ASSQAQGSLENTIY
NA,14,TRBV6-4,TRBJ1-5,ASSLRDRESNQPQH
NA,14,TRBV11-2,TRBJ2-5,ASSSDNRVWAETQY
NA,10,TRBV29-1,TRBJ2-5,SVEGFEETQY
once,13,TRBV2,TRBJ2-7,ASSANNRGPYEQY
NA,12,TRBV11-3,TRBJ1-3,ASSLEGLSDTIY
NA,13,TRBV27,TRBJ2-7,ASSRSLQSLNEQY
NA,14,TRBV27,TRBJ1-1,ASSLILGQGISEAF
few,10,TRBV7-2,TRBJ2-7,ASSQGGYEQY
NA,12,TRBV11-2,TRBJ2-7,ASSLEAGNYEQY
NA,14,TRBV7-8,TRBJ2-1,ASSLKRESSLGEQF
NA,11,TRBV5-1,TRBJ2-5,ASATGRQETQY
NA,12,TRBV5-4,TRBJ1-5,ASSIQGAHQPQH
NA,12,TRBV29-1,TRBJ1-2,SGKGKEGNYGYT
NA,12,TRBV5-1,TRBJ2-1,ASGTSGSYNEQF
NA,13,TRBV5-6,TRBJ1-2,ASSLEQGFYYGYT